This T cell receptor beta chain was recorded in a study of blood T cell repertoires in COVID-19. Study overall: Material from acute and convalescent COVID-19 was sourced from the United States, Italy and Spain. The analysed material was cDNA or gDNA that came from T cells, B-cell-depleted T cells, or PBMCs.

Study processing details: Reference gene primers were amplified, and this amplification served to estimate nucleated cell counts. The assay was immunoSEQ multiplex PCR, and TCRdb's table has in-frame clones only and misses some. The V and J calls and clone size come from that table; D and trimming were worked out from the DNA. Among some 110,000 clones, around 80% were seen once, and the ten largest hold about 2.7%. V lost 6 bases and J 3 bases, leaving 9 bases between the germline ends. The germline V gene encodes CDR1 DFQATT and CDR2 SNEGSKA (reference sequence). The CDR3 is 11 amino acids. The clonotype comes from a man aged 45-65 years with acute or convalescent COVID-19. Source material: peripheral blood. The chain combines TRBV20-1 with TRBJ2-7; D possibly corresponds to TRBD2 (5 bases). CDR3 residues: CSAGRDYEQYF. The CDR3 coding sequence is TGCAGTGCCGGACGGGACTACGAGCAGTACTTC.